The source of this T cell receptor (beta chain) is a study of blood T cell repertoires in COVID-19. Study-level background: PBMCs, B-cell-depleted T cells, or T cells provided the cDNA or gDNA that made up the material.

Participants came from about two dozen US areas, aged roughly 18 to 89 years. This CDR3 has 15 amino acids. The V gene's germline CDR1 is KGHSH and CDR2 LQKENI. With 4 bases removed from V and 5 bases from J, the gap between germline ends came to 18 bases. Generated by immunoSEQ multiplex PCR, the TCRdb table keeps only in-frame clones and is missing some. The sample lists 110,000 to 150,000 clones, around 80% seen once, with 5% to 6.5% in the top ten. J is TRBJ2-7 and V is TRBV18; tentative D call: TRBD2 (6 bases). Sequencing was done on a sample of PBMCs or T cells enriched from blood (not recorded which). The receptor comes from a woman in her forties or fifties who had recovered from COVID-19. The CDR3 here is CASSQRVAAGNEQYF. CDR3 nucleotide sequence: TGTGCCAGCTCACAACGGGTAGCGGCGGGGAACGAGCAGTACTTC.